This paragraph covers one T cell receptor (beta chain) sequence. Its target is not known. The entry originates in a study of regulatory T cells in long-lasting Graves disease. Study results and caveats: Persistent patients shared more public clonotypes (about 3,000) than newly diagnosed patients (about 1,000).

Trimming removed 0 bases from V and 5 bases from J, with 15 bases in between. CDR3 length equals 16 residues. The V gene's germline CDR1 is SGDLS and CDR2 YYNGEE. With iRepertoire HTBI primers and Arm-PCR of CDR3 regions, TCR beta libraries were built. TCRdb re-derived calls from the multiplex PCR reads in MiXCR, one entry per CDR3 protein. Of 350,000 to 450,000 distinct CDR3 sequences in the sample, 15% were seen once. Noted time point: newly diagnosed GD, antithyroid drugs for less than 3 months. TCR sequences were obtained from RNA taken from PBMCs. The patients were drawn from one endocrinology department in Xi'an, China. The sample also formed part of further work on T cells in Graves' hyperthyroidism and ophthalmopathy.

Sequenced here: peripheral blood mononuclear cells (PBMCs), sampled at new diagnosis, from a patient treated with antithyroid drugs. V usage is TRBV9 and J usage is TRBJ2-1, with D perhaps matching TRBD1 (5 bases). The receptor was derived from a woman in her 30s with Graves disease. In nucleotides, the CDR3 is TGTGCCAGCAGCGTAGAGCCAGGGTCAGCAGACAATGAGCAGTTCTTC. Its translation: CASSVEPGSADNEQFF.